This TCR beta chain was sequenced during a study of blood T cell repertoires in COVID-19. Generated by immunoSEQ multiplex PCR, the TCRdb table keeps only in-frame clones and is missing some. The data show about 170,000 clones, less than 85% seen once. This CDR3 is built from 14 residues. V trimming: 4 bases; J trimming: 1 base; junction bases outside the gene matches: 0. The germline V gene has CDR1 MNHEY and CDR2 SVGAGI. The TCR originated in a human donor with acute or convalescent COVID-19. The donor label of this sample is uncertain. The V gene is TRBV6-5, the J gene TRBJ2-3; TRBD2 agrees at 9 bases. Sequencing was done on a sample of peripheral blood. The chain's CDR3 is CASSLAGGTDTQYF. The DNA for the CDR3 is TGTGCCAGCAGTTTAGCGGGGGGCACAGATACGCAGTATTTT.